Detailed here is one T cell receptor (beta chain). Its recognized antigen is unknown. One base away there is no much larger clone; base qualities are not given. CDR1 and CDR2 were assigned from the germline V gene (reference sequence) as LGHDT and YNNKEL. From cysteine to phenylalanine, the CDR3 is 15 amino acids long. Just CDR3 DNA is preserved here, 45 bases in frame from base 1. After removal of 5 bases from V and 1 base from J, the junction retains 1 base not matched to a gene. This sample was taken from a study of vaccination effects on CD4 cells after COVID-19 (dated by TCRdb to about 2022). For the study in its entirety: Across the study, the median time from the second dose to post-vaccine sampling was 72 days (range 14 to 241). SARS-CoV-2 spike-specific CD4+ TCR repertoires from before and after mRNA vaccination were compared in COVID-19 convalescent patients and in infection-naive vaccine recipients. Altogether, nine to ten COVID-19 convalescent patients and a handful of SARS-CoV-2-naive healthy vaccine recipients made up the full study. Cultures from other donors in the study were sequenced using the Oncomine TCR Beta short-read assay on an Illumina iSeq 100.

The ViraFEST assay stimulated PBMC with viral peptide pools and then used TCR sequencing to identify antigen-specific CD4+ T cell clonotypes by expansion. After 10 to 11 days of culture, CD4+ T cells were isolated with the EasySep CD4+ T cell isolation kit. Two doses of either the BNT162b2 or the mRNA-1273 mRNA SARS-CoV-2 vaccine were administered to participants. Negative nucleocapsid antibody results before and after vaccination confirmed that the healthy vaccine recipients had no prior SARS-CoV-2 infection. About 2.1 million PBMC per well were cultured in IMDM with 5% human AB serum, about 9.4 IU/ml IL-2 and gentamicin, plus 10 ug/ml peptides. Half of the culture medium was replaced with fresh IL-2-containing medium on days 3 and 7. Unless noted otherwise, every peptide stimulation condition was cultured in triplicate wells. Using Ficoll-Paque Plus gradient centrifugation, PBMC were separated from whole blood and then either used fresh or cryopreserved at -140C. The overlapping peptide pools covered the spike proteins of SARS-CoV-2 as well as those of the common cold coronaviruses HCoV-NL63, HCoV-OC43 and HCoV-229E. The QIAamp micro DNA kit was used to extract genomic DNA from the cultured CD4+ T cells.

Here is what the overall study found, with its caveats: In healthy vaccine recipients, vaccine-induced clones were almost all SARS-CoV-2 mono-reactive, with only 1 of 255 being cross-reactive with common cold coronaviruses. The study was limited by a small number of convalescent patients and lacked early post-infection timepoints. Both infection-induced and vaccine-induced clones contracted markedly at late post-vaccination timepoints, which is consistent with waning T cell responses.

Receptor libraries were prepared by the immunoSEQ multiplex PCR assay. DNA from the cultured and isolated CD4+ T cells underwent TCR beta CDR3 sequencing. Concerning the study's data processing: Non-productive TCR sequences were removed and reads were trimmed to the CDR3 region, keeping CDR3s of at least 7 amino acids. Antigen-specific clonotypes were identified with the MANAFEST web app by comparing expansion in peptide wells against reference cultures. To count as positive, a clone had to show expansion at FDR<0.05 compared with the reference and with all other wells, an odds ratio above 5, and a frequency above 0.1% in two replicate wells. A clonotype was called cross-reactive if it was significantly expanded both in SARS-CoV-2 spike wells and in at least one common cold coronavirus spike condition. CDR3 similarity was assessed by Levenshtein distance using the stringdist R package, and unrooted trees were constructed with ape in R 3.6.1. TCRdb limited this immuneACCESS table to in-frame rearrangements with V and J called. A share of clones is missing; checked studies link under half to unresolved V genes, and the rest is unexplained. The DNA was the basis for D and trimming; V, J and clone size are from that table. Here the sample has 60,000 to 85,000 clones; over 70% occur a single time. Clones ranked in the top ten supply less than 2% of the sample.

Recombination connected TRBV3-1 (or the pseudogene TRBV3-2) to TRBJ2-1; TRBD2 fits 11 bases in the junction. The sample here was CD4+ T cells from PBMCs cultured with HCoV-229E spike peptides, taken after COVID-19 vaccination. Taken with the paper, the label for cell subset or site translates to: HCoV-229E spike overlapping peptide pool stimulation. The sequence was obtained from a human donor who received a COVID-19 vaccine. The CDR3 is CASSSSGGSYNEQFF. The base sequence is TGTGCCAGCAGCTCTAGCGGGGGGTCCTACAATGAGCAGTTCTTC.